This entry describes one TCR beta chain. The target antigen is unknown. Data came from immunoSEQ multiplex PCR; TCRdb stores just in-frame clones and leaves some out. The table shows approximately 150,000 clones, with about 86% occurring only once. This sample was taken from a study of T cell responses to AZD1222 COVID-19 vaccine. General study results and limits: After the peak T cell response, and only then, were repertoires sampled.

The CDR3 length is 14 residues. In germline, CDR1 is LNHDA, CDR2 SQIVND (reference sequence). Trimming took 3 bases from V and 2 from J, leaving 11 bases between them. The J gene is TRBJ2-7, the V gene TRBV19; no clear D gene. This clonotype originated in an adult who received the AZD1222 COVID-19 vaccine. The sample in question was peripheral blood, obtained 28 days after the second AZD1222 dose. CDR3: CASSISSMAYEQYF. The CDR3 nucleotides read TGTGCCAGTAGTATCTCAAGCATGGCCTACGAGCAGTACTTC.